The 8 T cell receptor beta chains presented below share a single source sample, sequenced in a study of T-cell reconstitution after alpha-beta-depleted transplantation in children. The library targeted TCRbeta and was prepared with unique molecular identifiers. One entry per CDR3 protein, called by TCRdb with MiXCR from the PCR reads. The sample includes about 980,000 distinct CDR3 sequences, less than 30% of them seen just once. The sequencing used PBMCs, mostly from graft donor cells, collected 360 days after TCRalphabeta/CD19-depleted stem cell transplant. The receptors were sampled from a boy younger than two who had a stem cell transplant for SCID, so the T cells may come from the graft donor.

The chain employs TRBV5-1 and TRBJ2-7; D is uncertain. The CDR3 covers 15 residues. Trimming removed 0 bases at V and 6 bases at J, with 16 bases between. Germline V gene data show CDR1 as SGHRS and CDR2 as YFSETQ. The CDR3 sequence: CASSLGRRAGTEQYF. CDR3 nucleotides: TGCGCCAGCAGCTTGGGCAGGCGTGCTGGTACCGAGCAGTACTTC.

The genes are TRBV20-1 and TRBJ2-5; maybe TRBD1 (5 bases). The ends were cut back, 6 bases at V and 5 bases at J, with 10 bases in the middle. This CDR3 contains 11 residues. Germline values: CDR1 DFQATT, CDR2 SNEGSKA (reference sequence). The CDR3 region has the DNA TGCAGTGCGATCTCAGGGGAGACCCAGTACTTC. It specifies CSAISGETQYF.

This clonotype was observed a handful of times. The V gene is TRBV6-2 or TRBV6-3, the J gene TRBJ2-2; possibly TRBD1 for D (6 bases). Germline values: CDR1 MNHEY, CDR2 SVGEGT. V was shortened by 2 bases and J by 6 bases, with 19 bases between the two germline ends. The CDR3 runs to 17 residues. CDR3 in DNA: TGTGCCAGCAGTTACCAGGGGCGGGCTGTATACTCCGGGGAGCTGTTTTTT. It yields the protein CASSYQGRAVYSGELFF.

This clonotype was counted a few times. The rearrangement links TRBV7-9 to TRBJ1-4, with D uncertain. This CDR3 is 15 amino acids long. Per germline, CDR1 SEHNR and CDR2 FQNEAQ (reference sequence). Trimming shortened V by 4 bases and J by 0 bases, and 9 bases separated the two germline ends. Here the CDR3 reads CASSSAGSTNEKLFF. The CDR3 bases are TGTGCCAGCAGCTCAGCCGGGTCAACTAATGAAAAACTGTTTTTT.

The chain links TRBV20-1 to TRBJ2-5; 10 bases align to TRBD1. There are 16 residues in the CDR3. Germline V lookup: CDR1 DFQATT, CDR2 SNEGSKA (reference sequence). The trim removed 1 base at V and 2 bases at J, leaving 7 bases unmatched. In DNA form, the CDR3 reads TGCAGTGCTAGAGCCCCTGCGGGACAGGGGCAAGAGACCCAGTACTTC. The encoded protein is CSARAPAGQGQETQYF.

V gene TRBV10-3 combines with J gene TRBJ2-7, with D tentatively TRBD2 (6 bases). Germline CDR1 ENHRY, CDR2 SYGVKD. This CDR3 has 16 amino acids. Trimming stripped 4 bases from V and 1 base from J, with 17 bases between. CDR3 amino acids: CAISGRPWEESYEQYF. The CDR3 region has the DNA TGTGCCATCAGTGGTCGCCCGTGGGAGGAATCCTACGAGCAGTACTTC.

V gene TRBV5-6 combines with J gene TRBJ2-7, with 7 bases that match TRBD1. Germline V gene data show CDR1 as SGHDT and CDR2 as YYEEEE. The CDR3 is 15 amino acids. With 0 bases clipped from V and 2 bases from J, the junction kept 5 bases outside the gene matches. The CDR3 here is CASSLERGRPYEQYF. Written as DNA, the CDR3 is TGTGCCAGCAGCTTGGAGAGGGGGCGCCCCTACGAGCAGTACTTC.

The sample holds a few counts of this clonotype. J is TRBJ2-1 and V is TRBV10-2; D gene uncertain. The CDR3 sequence is 14 residues long. Germline CDR1 is WSHSY and CDR2 is SAAADI. The V end was cut by 8 bases, the J end by 0 bases, with 11 bases between. Written as DNA, the CDR3 is TGCGCCAGCGTGCCCACACTCTCCTACAATGAGCAGTTCTTC. Translated: CASVPTLSYNEQFF.